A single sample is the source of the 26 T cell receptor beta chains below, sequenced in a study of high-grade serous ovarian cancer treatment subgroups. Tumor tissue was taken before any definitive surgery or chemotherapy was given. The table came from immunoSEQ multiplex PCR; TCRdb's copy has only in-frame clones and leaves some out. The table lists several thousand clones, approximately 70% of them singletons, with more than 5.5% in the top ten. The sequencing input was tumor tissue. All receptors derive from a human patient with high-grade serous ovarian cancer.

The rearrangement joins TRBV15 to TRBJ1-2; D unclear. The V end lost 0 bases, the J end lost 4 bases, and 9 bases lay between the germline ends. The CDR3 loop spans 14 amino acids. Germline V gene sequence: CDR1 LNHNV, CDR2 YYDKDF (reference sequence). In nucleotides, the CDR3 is TGTGCCACCAGCAGAGAGGGTGCCGGCTATGGCTACACCTTC. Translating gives CATSREGAGYGYTF.

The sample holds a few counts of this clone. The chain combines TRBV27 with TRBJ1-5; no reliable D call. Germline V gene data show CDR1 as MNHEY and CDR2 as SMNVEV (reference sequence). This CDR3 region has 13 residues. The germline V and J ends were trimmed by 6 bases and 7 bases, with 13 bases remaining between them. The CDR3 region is CASRPAPLQPQHF. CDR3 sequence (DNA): TGTGCCAGCAGGCCCGCACCTTTGCAGCCCCAGCATTTT.

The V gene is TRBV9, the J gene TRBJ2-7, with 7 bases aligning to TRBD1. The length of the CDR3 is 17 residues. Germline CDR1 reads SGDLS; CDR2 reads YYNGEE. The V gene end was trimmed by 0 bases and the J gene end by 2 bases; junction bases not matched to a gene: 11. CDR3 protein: CASSVAGGPTPAYEQYF. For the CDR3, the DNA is TGTGCCAGCAGCGTAGCAGGGGGACCGACACCTGCCTACGAGCAGTACTTC.

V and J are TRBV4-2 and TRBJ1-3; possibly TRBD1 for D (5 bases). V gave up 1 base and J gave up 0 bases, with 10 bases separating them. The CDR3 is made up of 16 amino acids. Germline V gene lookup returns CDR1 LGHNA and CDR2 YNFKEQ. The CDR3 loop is CASSQGGELSGNTIYF. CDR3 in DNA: TGTGCCAGCAGCCAAGGGGGGGAGCTCTCTGGAAACACCATATATTTT.

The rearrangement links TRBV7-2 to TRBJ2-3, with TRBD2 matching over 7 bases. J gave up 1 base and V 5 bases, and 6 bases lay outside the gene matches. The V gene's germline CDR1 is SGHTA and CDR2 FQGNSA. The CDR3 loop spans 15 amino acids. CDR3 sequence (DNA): TGTGCCAGCAGCAAAGCGGGGCGGGGCACAGATACGCAGTATTTT. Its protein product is CASSKAGRGTDTQYF. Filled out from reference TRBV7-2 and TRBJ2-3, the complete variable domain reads GAGVSQSPSNKVTEKGKDVELRCDPISGHTALYWYRQSLGQGLEFLIYFQGNSAPDKSGLPSDRFSAERTGGSVSTLTIQRTQQEDSAVYLCASSKAGRGTDTQYFGPGTRLTVL.

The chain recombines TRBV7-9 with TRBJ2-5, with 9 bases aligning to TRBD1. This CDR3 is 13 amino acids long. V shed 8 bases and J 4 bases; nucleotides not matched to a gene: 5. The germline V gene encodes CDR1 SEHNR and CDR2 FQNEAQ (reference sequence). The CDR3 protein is CASVPTGGETQYF. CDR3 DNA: TGTGCCAGCGTACCGACAGGGGGAGAGACCCAGTACTTC.

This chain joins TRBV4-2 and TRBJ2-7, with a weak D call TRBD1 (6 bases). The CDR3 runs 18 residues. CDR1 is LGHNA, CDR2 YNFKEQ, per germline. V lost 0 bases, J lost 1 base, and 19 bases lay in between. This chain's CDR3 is CASSQDSQGRVESYEQYF. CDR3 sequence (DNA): TGTGCCAGCAGCCAAGATTCACAGGGCAGGGTGGAGTCCTACGAGCAGTACTTC.

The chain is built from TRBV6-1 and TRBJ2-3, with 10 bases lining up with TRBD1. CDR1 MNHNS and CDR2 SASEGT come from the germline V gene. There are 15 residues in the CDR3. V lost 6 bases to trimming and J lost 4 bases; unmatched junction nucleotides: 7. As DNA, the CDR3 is TGTGCCAGCAGGAGGGACAGGGGTGGGGCAGATACGCAGTATTTT. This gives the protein CASRRDRGGADTQYF.

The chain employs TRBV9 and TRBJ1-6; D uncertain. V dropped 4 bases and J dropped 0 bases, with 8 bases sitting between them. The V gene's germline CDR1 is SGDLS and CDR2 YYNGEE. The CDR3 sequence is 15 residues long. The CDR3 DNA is TGTGCCAGCAGCCCTGAGAGCTCCTATAATTCACCCCTCCACTTT. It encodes CASSPESSYNSPLHF.

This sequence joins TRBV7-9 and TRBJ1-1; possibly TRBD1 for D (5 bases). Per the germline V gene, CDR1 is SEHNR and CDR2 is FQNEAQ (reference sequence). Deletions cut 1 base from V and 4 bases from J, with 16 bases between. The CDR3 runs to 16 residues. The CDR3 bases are TGTGCCAGCAGCTTAGTGAGGGGCGGAAGCCTCACTGAAGCTTTCTTT. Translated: CASSLVRGGSLTEAFF.

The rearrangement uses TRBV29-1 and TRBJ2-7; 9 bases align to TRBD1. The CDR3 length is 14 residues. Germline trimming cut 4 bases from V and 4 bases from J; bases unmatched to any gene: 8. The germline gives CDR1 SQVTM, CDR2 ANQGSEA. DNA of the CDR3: TGCAGCGTTGGGCCGGGACAGGGCTCTTACGAGCAGTACTTC. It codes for CSVGPGQGSYEQYF.

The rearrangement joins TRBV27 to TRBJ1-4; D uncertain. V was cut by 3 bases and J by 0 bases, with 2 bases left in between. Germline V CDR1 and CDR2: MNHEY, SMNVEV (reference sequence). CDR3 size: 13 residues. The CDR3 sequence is CASSFATNEKLFF. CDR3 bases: TGTGCCAGCAGTTTCGCAACTAATGAAAAACTGTTTTTT.

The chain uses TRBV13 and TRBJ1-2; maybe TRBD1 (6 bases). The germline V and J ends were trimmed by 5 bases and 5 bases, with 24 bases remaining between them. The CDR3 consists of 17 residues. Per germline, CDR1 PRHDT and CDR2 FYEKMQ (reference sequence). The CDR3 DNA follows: TGTGCCAGCAGCATCAAAAAACCCGGACAGCCCGATTATGGCTACACCTTC. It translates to CASSIKKPGQPDYGYTF.

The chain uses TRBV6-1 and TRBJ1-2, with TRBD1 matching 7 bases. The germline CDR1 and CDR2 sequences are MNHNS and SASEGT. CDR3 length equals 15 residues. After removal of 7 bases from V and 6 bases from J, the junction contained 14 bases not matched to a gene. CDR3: CASTGFTGVHHGYTF. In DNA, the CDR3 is TGTGCCAGCACGGGATTTACAGGGGTGCACCATGGCTACACCTTC.

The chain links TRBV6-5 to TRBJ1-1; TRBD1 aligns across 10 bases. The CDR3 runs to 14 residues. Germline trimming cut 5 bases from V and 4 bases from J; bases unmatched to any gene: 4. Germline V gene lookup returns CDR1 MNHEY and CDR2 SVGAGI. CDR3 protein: CASSTRTGGTEAFF. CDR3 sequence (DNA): TGTGCCAGCAGTACAAGGACAGGGGGCACTGAAGCTTTCTTT.

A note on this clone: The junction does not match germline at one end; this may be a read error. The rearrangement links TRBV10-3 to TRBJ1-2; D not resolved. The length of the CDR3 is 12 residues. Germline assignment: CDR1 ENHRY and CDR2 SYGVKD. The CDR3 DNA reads TGTGCCAGCAGTCTGGAGCGAGGTGGCTACACCTTC. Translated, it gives CASSLERGGYTF.

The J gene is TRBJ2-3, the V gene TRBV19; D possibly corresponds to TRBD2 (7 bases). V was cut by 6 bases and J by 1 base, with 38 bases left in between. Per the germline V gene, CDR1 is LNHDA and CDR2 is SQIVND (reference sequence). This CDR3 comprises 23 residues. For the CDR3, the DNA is TGTGCCAGTAGCTCCCCGAGGCAGGGGAGGGGGGGGCGGGGAGTTGAGGGCACAGATACGCAGTATTTT. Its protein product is CASSSPRQGRGGRGVEGTDTQYF.

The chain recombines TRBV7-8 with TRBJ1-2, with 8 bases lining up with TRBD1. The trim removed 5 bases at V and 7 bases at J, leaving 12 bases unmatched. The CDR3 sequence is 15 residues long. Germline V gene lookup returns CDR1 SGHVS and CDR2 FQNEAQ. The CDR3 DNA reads TGTGCCAGCAGCGACCGGGACAGGCAACTATTTGGCTACACCTTC. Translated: CASSDRDRQLFGYTF. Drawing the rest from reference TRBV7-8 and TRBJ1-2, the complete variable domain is GAGVSQSPRYKVAKRGQDVALRCDPISGHVSLFWYQQALGQGPEFLTYFQNEAQLDKSGLPSDRFFAERPEGSVSTLKIQRTQQEDSAVYLCASSDRDRQLFGYTFGSGTRLTVV.

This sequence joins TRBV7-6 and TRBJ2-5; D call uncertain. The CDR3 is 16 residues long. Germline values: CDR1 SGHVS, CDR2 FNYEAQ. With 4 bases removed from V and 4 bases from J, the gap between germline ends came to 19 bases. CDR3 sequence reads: CASSSAETYPRETQYF. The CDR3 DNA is TGTGCCAGCAGCTCCGCTGAGACATATCCTCGAGAGACCCAGTACTTC.

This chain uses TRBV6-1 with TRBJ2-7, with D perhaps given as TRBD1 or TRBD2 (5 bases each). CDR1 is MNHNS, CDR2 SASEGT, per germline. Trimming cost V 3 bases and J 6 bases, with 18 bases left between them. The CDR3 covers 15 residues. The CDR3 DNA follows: TGTGCCAGCAGTGACCGCTGGGACGTAAAAAGCGAGCAGTACTTC. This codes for CASSDRWDVKSEQYF.

DNA of the CDR3: TGTGCCAGCAGTTACTCCGCAGACACTGAAGCTTTCTTT. Translation: CASSYSADTEAFF. V usage is TRBV6-5 and J usage is TRBJ1-1; D is undetermined. Per the germline V gene, CDR1 is MNHEY and CDR2 is SVGAGI. The CDR3 length is 13 residues. V lost 0 bases, J lost 3 bases, and 5 bases lay in between.

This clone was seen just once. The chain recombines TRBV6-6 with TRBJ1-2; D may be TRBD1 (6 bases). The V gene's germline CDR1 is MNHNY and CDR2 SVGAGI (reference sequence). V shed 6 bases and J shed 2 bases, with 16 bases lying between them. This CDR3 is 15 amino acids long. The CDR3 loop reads CASSSTQGSNYGYTF. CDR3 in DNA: TGTGCCAGCAGCTCAACACAGGGTAGCAACTATGGCTACACCTTC.

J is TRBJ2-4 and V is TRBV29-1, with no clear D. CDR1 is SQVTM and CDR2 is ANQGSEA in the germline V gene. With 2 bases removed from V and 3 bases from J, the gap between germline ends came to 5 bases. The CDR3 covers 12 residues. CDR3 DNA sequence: TGCAGCGTTGAAATTGGCAAAAACATTCAGTACTTC. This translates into CSVEIGKNIQYF.

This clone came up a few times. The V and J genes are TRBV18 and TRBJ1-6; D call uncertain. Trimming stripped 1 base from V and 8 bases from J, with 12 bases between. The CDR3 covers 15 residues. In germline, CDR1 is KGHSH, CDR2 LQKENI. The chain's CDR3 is CASSPLDQPYSPLHF. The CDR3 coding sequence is TGTGCCAGCTCACCACTTGACCAGCCTTATTCACCCCTCCACTTT.

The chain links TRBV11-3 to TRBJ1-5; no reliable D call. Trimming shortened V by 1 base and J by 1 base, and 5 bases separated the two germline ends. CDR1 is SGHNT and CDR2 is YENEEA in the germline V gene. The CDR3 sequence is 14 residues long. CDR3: CASSLALSNQPQHF. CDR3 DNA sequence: TGTGCCAGCAGCTTAGCGTTGAGCAATCAGCCCCAGCATTTT.

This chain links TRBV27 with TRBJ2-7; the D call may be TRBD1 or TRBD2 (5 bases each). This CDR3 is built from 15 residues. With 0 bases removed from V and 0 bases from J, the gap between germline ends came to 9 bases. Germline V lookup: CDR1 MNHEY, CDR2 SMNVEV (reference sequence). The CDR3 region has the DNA TGTGCCAGCAGTTTATCGGGGACGGGCTCCTACGAGCAGTACTTC. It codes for CASSLSGTGSYEQYF.